This is a list of T cell receptor beta chains from one sample in a study of blood T cell repertoires in COVID-19. This table comes from immunoSEQ multiplex PCR, and its TCRdb copy is limited to in-frame clones, with some not included. The table includes 310,000 or so clones, 87% detected once. The sample consisted of PBMCs or T cells enriched from blood (not recorded which). The receptor source for this set is a middle-aged woman who had recovered from COVID-19. Both conserved end residues are part of each CDR3. The order of the fields is V gene, D gene, clone size, J gene, CDR3 protein, CDR3 DNA. D genes are given only for firm matches. Clone size is not always given. Where it is, it says once, few, many or a class for expanded clones.

v_gene: TRBV5-1
d_gene: -
abundance: -
j_gene: TRBJ2-1
CDR3aa: CASSTGLNEQFF
CDR3nt: TGCGCCAGCAGCACAGGGCTCAATGAGCAGTTCTTC

v_gene: TRBV4-1
d_gene: -
abundance: -
j_gene: TRBJ1-4
CDR3aa: CASSQVRGTNEKLFF
CDR3nt: TGCGCCAGCAGCCAAGTTAGGGGAACTAATGAAAAACTGTTTTTT

v_gene: TRBV19
d_gene: -
abundance: -
j_gene: TRBJ2-7
CDR3aa: CASSIIGSPVGEQYF
CDR3nt: TGTGCCAGTAGTATCATAGGTAGCCCGGTGGGCGAGCAGTACTTC

v_gene: TRBV28
d_gene: TRBD1
abundance: -
j_gene: TRBJ2-7
CDR3aa: CASSFDRVSTYEQYF
CDR3nt: TGTGCCAGCAGTTTCGACAGGGTAAGCACCTACGAGCAGTACTTC

v_gene: TRBV7-9
d_gene: TRBD2
abundance: -
j_gene: TRBJ2-7
CDR3aa: CASSISGTKYEQYF
CDR3nt: TGTGCCAGCAGCATAAGCGGGACTAAATACGAGCAGTACTTC

v_gene: TRBV6-5
d_gene: -
abundance: -
j_gene: TRBJ2-7
CDR3aa: CASSDSSTAYEQYF
CDR3nt: TGTGCCAGCAGTGACTCCTCGACAGCCTACGAGCAGTACTTC

v_gene: TRBV28
d_gene: -
abundance: once
j_gene: TRBJ2-7
CDR3aa: CASSLTTTYEQYF
CDR3nt: TGTGCCAGCAGTTTAACGACAACCTACGAGCAGTACTTC

v_gene: TRBV6-4
d_gene: TRBD2
abundance: -
j_gene: TRBJ2-1
CDR3aa: CASSDSLAGNEQFF
CDR3nt: TGTGCCAGCAGTGACTCTCTAGCGGGCAATGAGCAGTTCTTC

v_gene: TRBV5-1
d_gene: -
abundance: -
j_gene: TRBJ1-4
CDR3aa: CASSLVVNEKLFF
CDR3nt: TGCGCCAGCAGCTTGGTAGTCAATGAAAAACTGTTTTTT

v_gene: TRBV9
d_gene: TRBD2
abundance: -
j_gene: TRBJ2-3
CDR3aa: CASSPEAGGPDTQYF
CDR3nt: TGTGCCAGCAGTCCAGAAGCGGGAGGCCCAGATACGCAGTATTTT

v_gene: TRBV7-9
d_gene: TRBD2
abundance: -
j_gene: TRBJ2-1
CDR3aa: CASSLGSSGGPLLNEQFF
CDR3nt: TGTGCCAGCAGCTTAGGATCTAGCGGGGGACCCCTATTGAATGAGCAGTTCTTC

v_gene: TRBV18
d_gene: TRBD2
abundance: -
j_gene: TRBJ2-3
CDR3aa: CASSPMTSRLSTDTQYF
CDR3nt: TGTGCCAGCTCACCAATGACTAGCAGATTAAGCACAGATACGCAGTATTTT

v_gene: TRBV15
d_gene: -
abundance: once
j_gene: TRBJ2-3
CDR3aa: CATSRGEGGSTDTQYF
CDR3nt: TGTGCCACCAGCAGAGGTGAGGGGGGGAGCACAGATACGCAGTATTTT

v_gene: TRBV30
d_gene: -
abundance: once
j_gene: TRBJ1-1
CDR3aa: CALQGPGGMNTEAFF
CDR3nt: TGTGCCCTACAAGGCCCGGGGGGTATGAACACTGAAGCTTTCTTT

v_gene: TRBV2
d_gene: TRBD2
abundance: -
j_gene: TRBJ2-3
CDR3aa: CASGLGDYSSTDTQYF
CDR3nt: TGTGCCAGCGGTCTAGGGGACTACTCTAGCACAGATACGCAGTATTTT

v_gene: TRBV28
d_gene: -
abundance: -
j_gene: TRBJ2-3
CDR3aa: CASSVTTLTDTQYF
CDR3nt: TGTGCCAGCAGCGTGACGACTCTCACAGATACGCAGTATTTT

v_gene: TRBV12-2
d_gene: -
abundance: -
j_gene: TRBJ1-1
CDR3aa: CASRLELEGNTEAFF
CDR3nt: TGTGCAAGTCGCTTAGAATTGGAGGGGAACACTGAAGCTTTCTTT

v_gene: TRBV6-2/TRBV6-3
d_gene: TRBD2
abundance: -
j_gene: TRBJ2-5
CDR3aa: CASSYPPLAGRETQYF
CDR3nt: TGTGCCAGCAGTTACCCCCCCTTAGCGGGACGGGAGACCCAGTACTTC

v_gene: TRBV5-1
d_gene: -
abundance: -
j_gene: TRBJ2-3
CDR3aa: CASSSLGSRTDTQYF
CDR3nt: TGCGCCAGCAGCTCCCTAGGGAGTCGGACAGATACGCAGTATTTT

v_gene: TRBV28
d_gene: TRBD1
abundance: -
j_gene: TRBJ2-7
CDR3aa: CASSLGGTGGYYEQYF
CDR3nt: TGTGCCAGCAGTTTAGGAGGGACAGGGGGCTACTACGAGCAGTACTTC

v_gene: TRBV5-6
d_gene: TRBD2
abundance: -
j_gene: TRBJ2-5
CDR3aa: CASSDEGLAINRWKTQYF
CDR3nt: TGTGCCAGCAGCGATGAGGGACTAGCGATCAATAGGTGGAAGACCCAGTACTTC

v_gene: TRBV9
d_gene: -
abundance: -
j_gene: TRBJ2-6
CDR3aa: CASSVGSASGANVLTF
CDR3nt: TGTGCCAGCAGCGTAGGTAGCGCTTCTGGGGCCAACGTCCTGACTTTC

v_gene: TRBV11-3
d_gene: TRBD1
abundance: -
j_gene: TRBJ2-7
CDR3aa: CASSPGTGSSYEQYF
CDR3nt: TGTGCCAGCAGCCCCGGGACAGGGAGTTCCTACGAGCAGTACTTC

v_gene: TRBV11-3
d_gene: TRBD1
abundance: -
j_gene: TRBJ2-3
CDR3aa: CASSPGGSTDTQYF
CDR3nt: TGTGCCAGCAGCCCAGGGGGCAGCACAGATACGCAGTATTTT

v_gene: TRBV19
d_gene: -
abundance: -
j_gene: TRBJ1-2
CDR3aa: CASSFGNRVEGYTF
CDR3nt: TGTGCCAGTAGTTTTGGGAACAGGGTGGAAGGCTACACCTTC

v_gene: TRBV7-9
d_gene: -
abundance: -
j_gene: TRBJ1-1
CDR3aa: CASSATRARTEAFF
CDR3nt: TGTGCCAGCAGCGCCACGAGGGCTCGCACTGAAGCTTTCTTT

v_gene: TRBV7-8
d_gene: -
abundance: -
j_gene: TRBJ1-1
CDR3aa: CASGFGDGGTEAFF
CDR3nt: TGTGCCAGCGGGTTTGGGGACGGGGGCACTGAAGCTTTCTTT

v_gene: TRBV30
d_gene: -
abundance: -
j_gene: TRBJ2-5
CDR3aa: CAWSPTPWRETQYF
CDR3nt: TGTGCCTGGAGTCCAACACCGTGGAGAGAGACCCAGTACTTC

v_gene: TRBV27
d_gene: -
abundance: -
j_gene: TRBJ1-3
CDR3aa: CASSSGFRGALTGGNTIYF
CDR3nt: TGTGCCAGCAGTTCCGGTTTTCGCGGCGCCCTTACGGGTGGAAACACCATATATTTT

v_gene: TRBV3-1/TRBV3-2
d_gene: TRBD2
abundance: -
j_gene: TRBJ2-1
CDR3aa: CASSQDIAGGRYRFNEQFF
CDR3nt: TGTGCCAGCAGCCAAGATATCGCGGGAGGGCGATACCGTTTCAATGAGCAGTTCTTC